What follows are 2 T cell receptor beta chains derived from one specimen sequenced in a study of T cells in Graves' hyperthyroidism and ophthalmopathy. The CDR3 regions of TCR beta were amplified from RNA transcripts. When the TCR CDR3 underwent first-round RT-PCR, the HTBI primer set was used. TCRdb used MiXCR to reprocess the multiplex PCR reads, holding one entry per CDR3 protein. Of about 480,000 distinct CDR3 sequences in the sample, about 24% are singletons; the top ten hold about 11%. Sequencing input: blood. These receptors were taken from a woman aged 25 to 39 with Graves' ophthalmopathy.

This clonotype was seen repeatedly, ten times or more. This chain links TRBV6-5 with TRBJ1-3, with D unresolved. Germline V lookup: CDR1 MNHEY, CDR2 SVGAGI. CDR3 length: 12 amino acids. Deletions cut 8 bases from V and 4 bases from J, with 9 bases between. The CDR3 sequence: CASRLGGNTIYF. The CDR3 DNA reads as TGTGCCAGCCGTTTGGGGGGAAACACCATATATTTT.

As DNA, the CDR3 is TGTGCCACCAGTGATTCCGGGACAGCTAGCTTCTGGCCCCAGCATTTT. It yields the protein CATSDSGTASFWPQHF. This chain joins TRBV24-1 and TRBJ1-5, with 7 bases that match TRBD1. Trimming took 2 bases from V and 9 from J; bases not matched to a gene: 12. The CDR3 runs 16 residues. Germline CDR1 is KGHDR and CDR2 is SFDVKD.